These T cell receptor beta chains were read from a single sample in a study of metastatic and nonmetastatic thyroid tumors. Using MiXCR, TCRdb re-called clones from the PCR reads. The repertoire holds about 9,400 clones, with approximately 31% as singletons. The source material was adjacent normal tissue. These TCRs come from a female donor with papillary thyroid cancer or a benign thyroid nodule (not recorded which). Some clones in this sample may be carry-over from other donors' samples. The CDR3 runs from the conserved cysteine through the conserved F or W. Each record gives: D gene, V gene, J gene, clone size, CDR3 protein, CDR3 DNA. The D gene is left open where the match is weak. Clone size, where shown, is once, few, many, or a class for clones that have expanded.

TRBD2	TRBV5-1	TRBJ2-3	NA	CASSLGLADHADTQYF	TGCGCCAGCAGCTTGGGACTAGCGGATCACGCAGATACGCAGTATTTT
NA	TRBV12-5	TRBJ1-6	few	CASRQWANPPLHF	TGTGCTAGTAGACAGTGGGCCAACCCACCCCTCCACTTT
NA	TRBV28	TRBJ1-4	NA	CASSLAQLNEKLFF	TGTGCCAGCAGTTTGGCACAGCTAAATGAAAAACTGTTTTTT
NA	TRBV20-1	TRBJ1-1	NA	CSARDRWTEAFF	TGCAGTGCTAGAGATCGCTGGACTGAAGCTTTCTTT
TRBD1	TRBV5-5	TRBJ2-7	NA	CASSPQGGSYEQYF	TGTGCCAGCAGCCCACAGGGGGGCTCCTACGAGCAGTACTTC
NA	TRBV3-1	TRBJ2-5	NA	CASSQVPGETQYF	TGTGCCAGCAGCCAAGTCCCTGGGGAGACCCAGTACTTC
NA	TRBV7-3	TRBJ1-6	NA	CASSLIPDSSPLHF	TGTGCCAGCAGCTTAATACCTGACAGTTCACCCCTCCACTTT
TRBD2	TRBV24-1	TRBJ2-5	NA	CATSERTSGRETQYF	TGTGCCACCAGTGAGAGGACTAGCGGGCGGGAGACCCAGTACTTC
NA	TRBV6-4	TRBJ1-6	few	CASSDRDNSPLHF	TGTGCCAGCAGTGACAGGGATAATTCACCCCTCCACTTT
NA	TRBV5-5	TRBJ1-2	NA	CASSWDGDEANYGYTF	TGTGCCAGCAGCTGGGACGGAGATGAAGCTAACTATGGCTACACCTTC
TRBD2	TRBV11-2	TRBJ2-7	NA	CASSLDVAGGPVPYEQYF	TGTGCCAGCAGCTTAGATGTAGCGGGAGGGCCCGTTCCCTACGAGCAGTACTTC
TRBD1	TRBV28	TRBJ1-1	large	CASTAPGGKADTEAFF	TGTGCCAGCACCGCACCAGGGGGCAAGGCGGACACTGAAGCTTTCTTT
NA	TRBV20-1	TRBJ2-3	NA	CSASWGVSTDTQYF	TGCAGTGCTAGTTGGGGTGTGAGTACAGATACGCAGTATTTT
NA	TRBV6-1	TRBJ2-1	NA	CASSPEVRASFRSNEQFF	TGTGCCAGCAGCCCAGAGGTACGGGCTAGCTTTAGGAGTAATGAGCAGTTCTTC
NA	TRBV11-3	TRBJ1-1	NA	CASSLGGINTEAFF	TGTGCCAGCAGCTTAGGGGGGATTAACACTGAAGCTTTCTTT
NA	TRBV9	TRBJ1-3	NA	CASSVGPGAGGNTIYF	TGTGCCAGCAGCGTAGGCCCGGGGGCGGGAGGAAACACCATATATTTT
TRBD1	TRBV5-1	TRBJ1-1	few	CASSLSLTGSTEAFF	TGCGCCAGCAGCTTGTCCCTGACAGGGAGTACTGAAGCTTTCTTT
NA	TRBV11-2	TRBJ1-3	medium-sized	CASIGGRSGNTIYF	TGTGCCAGCATTGGAGGTCGTTCTGGAAACACCATATATTTT
NA	TRBV11-1	TRBJ2-7	NA	CASSFRFASAEFDEQYF	TGTGCCAGCAGCTTCAGGTTCGCTAGCGCTGAATTCGACGAGCAGTACTTC
TRBD2	TRBV11-3	TRBJ2-7	few	CASSLGRGTSGLEQYF	TGTGCCAGCAGCTTAGGGAGAGGGACTAGCGGACTGGAGCAGTACTTC
NA	TRBV5-1	TRBJ2-3	medium-sized	CASSLGTGVGDTQYF	TGCGCCAGCAGCCTGGGGACCGGAGTGGGAGATACGCAGTATTTT
TRBD2	TRBV9	TRBJ2-1	NA	CASSSRTSGVRNEQFF	TGTGCCAGCAGCTCCAGGACTAGCGGGGTTAGGAATGAGCAGTTCTTC
NA	TRBV9	TRBJ2-7	NA	CASIRVEEQYF	TGTGCCAGCATCAGAGTGGAAGAGCAGTACTTC
NA	TRBV27	TRBJ2-2	many	CASSVDWSGELFF	TGTGCCAGCAGTGTCGATTGGTCCGGGGAGCTGTTTTTT
NA	TRBV6-1	TRBJ1-2	few	CASSESRALGGYTF	TGTGCCAGCAGTGAATCCCGGGCCCTTGGTGGCTACACCTTC
NA	TRBV30	TRBJ1-1	NA	CAWGRAERLLEAFF	TGTGCCTGGGGTCGGGCAGAGAGACTTCTGGAAGCTTTCTTT
NA	TRBV19	TRBJ1-5	NA	CASSIDRTYSNQPQHF	TGTGCCAGTAGTATAGATAGGACTTATAGCAATCAGCCCCAGCATTTT
NA	TRBV7-2	TRBJ2-2	few	CASSLVGAVTGELFF	TGTGCCAGCAGCTTGGTGGGAGCGGTCACCGGGGAGCTGTTTTTT
NA	TRBV11-2	TRBJ2-1	NA	CASSAGTLGHNEQFF	TGTGCCAGCAGCGCCGGGACCCTAGGCCACAATGAGCAGTTCTTC
NA	TRBV20-1	TRBJ1-1	NA	CSASSYSRWDTEAFF	TGCAGTGCCTCATCTTACAGTCGATGGGACACTGAAGCTTTCTTT
NA	TRBV27	TRBJ1-1	few	CASSLGIGRGREAFF	TGTGCCAGCAGCTTAGGGATAGGGCGGGGCCGTGAAGCTTTCTTT
TRBD2	TRBV11-2	TRBJ2-2	few	CASSLDFAGGPSGELFF	TGTGCCAGCAGCTTAGATTTCGCGGGAGGGCCCTCCGGGGAGCTGTTTTTT
NA	TRBV12-3/TRBV12-4	TRBJ2-5	NA	CASSLSETQYF	TGTGCCAGCAGTTTATCGGAGACCCAGTACTTC
TRBD1	TRBV7-2	TRBJ2-7	NA	CASSQDRASSYEQYF	TGTGCCAGCAGTCAAGACAGGGCCAGCTCCTACGAGCAGTACTTC
NA	TRBV12-3/TRBV12-4	TRBJ1-1	NA	CASSLKGRTEAFF	TGTGCCAGCAGTTTAAAGGGTCGGACTGAAGCTTTCTTT
NA	TRBV20-1	TRBJ1-4	large	CSARDEEEKLFF	TGCAGTGCTAGAGATGAGGAGGAAAAACTGTTTTTT
NA	TRBV3-1	TRBJ2-3	NA	CASSRGTPDTQYF	TGTGCCAGCAGCCGGGGGACTCCAGATACGCAGTATTTT
NA	TRBV6-1	TRBJ2-7	few	CASSEAFITYEQYF	TGTGCCAGCAGTGAAGCTTTCATTACCTACGAGCAGTACTTC
NA	TRBV6-1	TRBJ2-6	NA	CASSQWNSGANVLTF	TGTGCCAGCAGTCAGTGGAACTCTGGGGCCAACGTCCTGACTTTC
TRBD1	TRBV6-1	TRBJ1-2	NA	CASSRDSFPYGYTF	TGTGCCAGCAGTCGGGACAGTTTCCCCTATGGCTACACCTTC
TRBD1	TRBV6-2/TRBV6-3	TRBJ2-7	few	CASSLTGGGTGVSEQYF	TGTGCCAGCAGCTTAACGGGGGGAGGGACAGGGGTTAGCGAGCAGTACTTC
NA	TRBV6-2/TRBV6-3	TRBJ1-5	few	CASSYGKGWQPQHF	TGTGCCAGCAGTTACGGGAAGGGGTGGCAGCCCCAGCATTTT
TRBD1	TRBV11-2	TRBJ2-1	once	CASLPGQGFYNEQFF	TGTGCCAGCTTACCGGGACAGGGATTTTACAATGAGCAGTTCTTC
NA	TRBV6-1	TRBJ2-7	large	CASQLGDSANEQYF	TGTGCCAGCCAGTTGGGGGATTCAGCTAACGAGCAGTACTTC
TRBD2	TRBV3-1	TRBJ2-3	many	CASSPGLAGDTQYF	TGTGCCAGCAGCCCTGGACTAGCTGGAGATACGCAGTATTTT
TRBD1	TRBV2	TRBJ1-3	few	CASSPWDRENTIYF	TGTGCCAGCAGTCCATGGGACAGGGAGAACACCATATATTTT
NA	TRBV11-2	TRBJ1-2	NA	CASSPGTGLYGYTF	TGTGCCAGCAGCCCGGGGACGGGTCTTTATGGCTACACCTTC
NA	TRBV20-1	TRBJ1-2	few	CSAATGEQALKGGYTF	TGCAGTGCTGCCACGGGGGAGCAGGCCCTCAAGGGGGGCTACACCTTC
TRBD1	TRBV9	TRBJ1-3	medium-sized	CASSGTGHSGNTIYF	TGTGCCAGCAGCGGGACAGGACACTCTGGAAACACCATATATTTT
TRBD2	TRBV6-2/TRBV6-3	TRBJ2-6	few	CASGGDLSLSGANVLTF	TGTGCCAGCGGGGGGGACCTTTCCCTCTCTGGGGCCAACGTCCTGACTTTC
TRBD2	TRBV20-1	TRBJ2-1	few	CSARTSNWGEQFF	TGCAGTGCCCGGACTAGCAACTGGGGTGAGCAGTTCTTC
TRBD1	TRBV5-6	TRBJ2-2	NA	CASSLAGGADTGELFF	TGTGCCAGCAGCTTGGCAGGGGGCGCGGACACCGGGGAGCTGTTTTTT
NA	TRBV2	TRBJ2-3	NA	CASSPGPLRDTQYF	TGTGCCAGCAGCCCGGGACCACTTCGAGATACGCAGTATTTT